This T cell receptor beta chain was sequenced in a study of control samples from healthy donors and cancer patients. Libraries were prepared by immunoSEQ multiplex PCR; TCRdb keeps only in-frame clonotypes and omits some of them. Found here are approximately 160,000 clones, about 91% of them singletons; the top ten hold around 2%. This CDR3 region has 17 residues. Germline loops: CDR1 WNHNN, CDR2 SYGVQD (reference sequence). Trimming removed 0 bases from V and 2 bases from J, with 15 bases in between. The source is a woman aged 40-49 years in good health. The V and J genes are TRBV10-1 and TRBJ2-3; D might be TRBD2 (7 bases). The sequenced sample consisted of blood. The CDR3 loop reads CASSESRGGTTTDTQYF. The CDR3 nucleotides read TGCGCCAGCAGTGAGTCTAGGGGGGGGACAACCACAGATACGCAGTATTTT.